Below, one TCR beta chain is given with its context. Authors' methods: Amplification with reference gene primers provided the estimates of nucleated cell counts. Produced via immunoSEQ multiplex PCR; TCRdb's table is partial and in-frame only. From that table come the V and J calls and clone size; the DNA was used to work out D and trimming. The sample holds roughly 200,000 clones, 86% seen once. This CDR3 region has 15 residues. The germline V gene encodes CDR1 LNHDA and CDR2 SQIVND (reference sequence). The trim removed 6 bases at V and 8 bases at J, leaving 12 bases unmatched. This record comes from a study of blood T cell repertoires in COVID-19. Looking at the study overall: COVID-19 samples, acute and convalescent, were from the United States, Italy and Spain. T cells, B-cell-depleted T cells, or PBMCs supplied cDNA or gDNA.

The rearrangement joins TRBV19 to TRBJ2-1; 8 bases match TRBD2. The TCR was taken from a woman between 25 and 40 years old with active or convalescent COVID-19. The specimen was peripheral blood. Here the CDR3 reads CASSKGLGLLHEQFF. The CDR3 bases are TGTGCCAGTAGCAAGGGACTAGGGTTACTACATGAGCAGTTCTTC. The full variable domain, in which reference TRBV19 and TRBJ2-1 provide the parts outside the CDR3, is DGGITQSPKYLFRKEGQNVTLSCEQNLNHDAMYWYRQDPGQGLRLIYYSQIVNDFQKGDIAEGYSVSREKKESFPLTVTSAQKNPTAFYLCASSKGLGLLHEQFFGPGTRLTVL.